The 29 T cell receptor beta chains presented below share a single source sample, sequenced in a study of cytomegalovirus exposure and HLA in healthy donors. PCR employed 60 Vbeta and 13 Jbeta primers. Produced via immunoSEQ multiplex PCR; TCRdb's table is partial and in-frame only. The sample carries around 170,000 clones, around 78% recorded once. The source material was PBMCs. All receptors derive from a middle-aged man in good health and CMV-seronegative.

This clone has just one count. V and J are TRBV5-1 and TRBJ1-3, with D tentatively TRBD1 (5 bases). CDR1 and CDR2 from the germline V gene are SGHRS and YFSETQ. This CDR3 is 13 amino acids long. The V end was cut by 6 bases, the J end by 0 bases, with 7 bases between. CDR3 amino acids: CASKTASGNTIYF. The CDR3 coding sequence is TGCGCCAGCAAGACAGCCTCTGGAAACACCATATATTTT.

The chain joins TRBV5-4 to TRBJ2-4, with a tentative D call TRBD2 (6 bases). CDR1 and CDR2 (germline): SGHNT, YYREEE (reference sequence). The V end lost 0 bases, the J end lost 2 bases, and 12 bases lay between the germline ends. The length of the CDR3 is 16 residues. The CDR3 DNA follows: TGTGCCAGCAGCTTGGGGTGGGGGAGGACCAAAAACATTCAGTACTTC. Amino acids: CASSLGWGRTKNIQYF.

The rearrangement links TRBV28 to TRBJ2-7, with 12 bases aligning to TRBD2. V was pared by 4 bases and J by 3 bases, with 10 bases of the junction left unmatched. The germline gives CDR1 MDHEN, CDR2 SYDVKM. This CDR3 is built from 17 residues. The CDR3 DNA reads TGTGCCAGCAGTTACCTAGCGGGAGGGCTGGTTGGCTACGAGCAGTACTTC. The encoded protein is CASSYLAGGLVGYEQYF.

The V call is TRBV2, the J call TRBJ2-1; D remains ambiguous. CDR1 and CDR2 from the germline V gene are SNHLY and FYNNEI. V lost 8 bases and J 15 bases, leaving 17 bases between the germline ends. The CDR3 consists of 11 residues. CDR3 in amino acids: CASRGLVLWFF. The DNA for the CDR3 is TGTGCCAGCCGCGGCTTAGTGCTTTGGTTCTTC.

The rearrangement links TRBV30 to TRBJ2-2; 8 positions agree with TRBD1. The CDR3 is 15 residues long. The junction had 5 bases not matched to a gene; V was cut back by 4 bases and J by 1 base. CDR1 GTSNPN and CDR2 SVGIG come from the germline V gene (reference sequence). In nucleotides, the CDR3 is TGTGCCTGGAACCCAGGACAGGGGAACACCGGGGAGCTGTTTTTT. This gives the protein CAWNPGQGNTGELFF.

The J gene is TRBJ2-3, the V gene TRBV10-1; 9 bases align to TRBD2. V lost 4 bases, J lost 2 bases, and 7 bases stayed unmatched. Germline CDR1 and CDR2: WNHNN and SYGVQD (reference sequence). CDR3 length: 16 amino acids. CDR3 sequence reads: CASSGVQRGDTDTQYF. In DNA, the CDR3 is TGCGCCAGCAGTGGAGTCCAGCGGGGGGACACAGATACGCAGTATTTT.

J is TRBJ2-7 and V is TRBV4-1, with 10 bases lining up with TRBD1. The CDR3 has 15 amino acids. Per the germline V gene, CDR1 is MGHRA and CDR2 is YSYEKL. The J segment lost 3 bases and the V segment lost 5 bases, leaving 7 bases of the junction unmatched. This CDR3 is CASSSRTGGLYEQYF. Here the CDR3 DNA reads TGCGCCAGCAGCAGCCGGACAGGGGGACTCTACGAGCAGTACTTC.

V usage is TRBV6-5 and J usage is TRBJ1-1; D unresolved. V was cut by 7 bases and J by 3 bases, with 12 bases left in between. CDR1 is MNHEY, CDR2 SVGAGI, per germline. The CDR3 length is 13 residues. This CDR3 reads CASIPIRDTEAFF. The DNA of the CDR3 is TGTGCCAGCATACCCATCCGGGACACTGAAGCTTTCTTT.

The chain combines TRBV15 with TRBJ1-1; D not certain. The V gene's germline CDR1 is LNHNV and CDR2 YYDKDF (reference sequence). Between the trimmed V and J ends, which lost 3 bases and 11 bases, there was a span of 16 bases. This CDR3 spans 13 amino acids. CDR3 in amino acids: CATSRSVQFRAFF. Written as DNA, the CDR3 is TGTGCCACCAGCAGGTCGGTTCAATTTCGTGCTTTCTTT.

The rearrangement joins TRBV9 to TRBJ2-7, with 7 bases lining up with TRBD2. Germline values: CDR1 SGDLS, CDR2 YYNGEE. The CDR3 runs 13 residues. The junction had 3 bases not matched to a gene; V was cut back by 4 bases and J by 2 bases. CDR3 coding DNA: TGTGCCAGCAGCACCGGGGGGACCTACGAGCAGTACTTC. The encoded protein is CASSTGGTYEQYF. Combining the CDR3 with reference TRBV9 and TRBJ2-7 gives the whole variable domain DSGVTQTPKHLITATGQRVTLRCSPRSGDLSVYWYQQSLDQGLQFLIQYYNGEERAKGNILERFSAQQFPDLHSELNLSSLELGDSALYFCASSTGGTYEQYFGPGTRLTVT.

The chain employs TRBV5-1 and TRBJ2-1; no reliable D call. There are 15 residues in the CDR3. Trimming removed 0 bases at V and 4 bases at J, with 11 bases between. Germline CDR1 reads SGHRS; CDR2 reads YFSETQ. The CDR3 is CASSLGYLFYNEQFF. For the CDR3, the DNA is TGCGCCAGCAGCTTGGGGTATCTATTTTACAATGAGCAGTTCTTC.

The chain uses TRBV2 and TRBJ2-7, with 11 bases that match TRBD1. V dropped 6 bases and J dropped 4; count of bases not matched to a gene: 5. Per germline, CDR1 SNHLY and CDR2 FYNNEI. The CDR3 contains 14 residues. The CDR3 DNA reads TGTGCCAGCAGGGGACAGGGGGTTTCATACGAGCAGTACTTC. Translation: CASRGQGVSYEQYF. Together with reference TRBV2 and TRBJ2-7, the CDR3 gives the full variable domain: EPEVTQTPSHQVTQMGQEVILRCVPISNHLYFYWYRQILGQKVEFLVSFYNNEISEKSEIFDDQFSVERPDGSNFTLKIRSTKLEDSAMYFCASRGQGVSYEQYFGPGTRLTVT.

The gene calls are TRBV6-5 and TRBJ2-1; D perhaps matches TRBD2 (6 bases). The CDR3 is made up of 14 amino acids. Trimming pared 4 bases from V and 8 bases from J, leaving 15 bases between. Germline CDR1 is MNHEY and CDR2 is SVGAGI. The CDR3, as DNA: TGTGCCAGCAGTTTAAATCTAGCGTCACATGAGCAGTTCTTC. It yields the protein CASSLNLASHEQFF.

This clone occurred once. CDR3 nucleotide sequence: TGTGCCAGCAGCCAGGGACTAGGGGGAGCTTTCTTT. This sequence encodes CASSQGLGGAFF. The rearrangement joins TRBV5-6 to TRBJ1-1; TRBD1 is a possible D gene (6 bases). Trimming shortened V by 4 bases and J by 10 bases, and 14 bases separated the two germline ends. This CDR3 comprises 12 residues. CDR1 is SGHDT, CDR2 YYEEEE, per germline. The entire variable domain, with the rest obtained from reference TRBV5-6 and TRBJ1-1, is as follows: DAGVTQSPTHLIKTRGQQVTLRCSPKSGHDTVSWYQQALGQGPQFIFQYYEEEERQRGNFPDRFSGHQFPNYSSELNVNALLLGDSALYLCASSQGLGGAFFGQGTRLTVV.

The gene calls are TRBV7-3 and TRBJ2-7; D might be TRBD2 (6 bases). Looked up from germline, CDR1 is SGHTA and CDR2 is FQGTGA. CDR3 length: 14 amino acids. Trimming took off 1 base at V and 2 bases at J, with 9 bases between the two ends. The CDR3 spells CASSLNGGPYEQYF. The CDR3 nucleotides are TGTGCCAGCAGCTTAAACGGGGGACCCTACGAGCAGTACTTC.

V and J are TRBV28 and TRBJ2-1; 9 positions agree with TRBD2. V lost 6 bases and J lost 4; bases outside the gene matches: 7. Germline CDR1 reads MDHEN; CDR2 reads SYDVKM. The CDR3 contains 15 residues. CDR3 sequence: CASRRTSEFYNEQFF. CDR3 nucleotides: TGTGCCAGCAGACGGACTAGCGAATTTTACAATGAGCAGTTCTTC.

This clone was seen a few times. The chain uses TRBV6-5 and TRBJ2-3; 8 nucleotides match TRBD2. Germline CDR1 is MNHEY and CDR2 is SVGAGI. V shed 6 bases and J 3 bases; nucleotides not matched to a gene: 5. This CDR3 is built from 14 residues. CDR3 nucleotides: TGTGCCAGCAGGTCGGCGGGAGGAACAGATACGCAGTATTTT. As protein: CASRSAGGTDTQYF.

The chain carries TRBV11-2 and TRBJ1-1; 8 bases agree with TRBD1. Germline V gives CDR1 SGHAT, CDR2 FQNNGV. CDR3 length: 14 residues. V lost 6 bases, J lost 4 bases, and 7 bases stayed unmatched. CDR3 coding DNA: TGTGCCAGCAGTTTTAATGGACAGGGCACTGAAGCTTTCTTT. It translates to CASSFNGQGTEAFF.

The genes are TRBV9 and TRBJ2-1; 8 bases are shared with TRBD2. The trim removed 3 bases at V and 7 bases at J, leaving 9 bases unmatched. Germline CDR1 is SGDLS and CDR2 is YYNGEE. This CDR3 comprises 15 residues. CDR3 sequence (DNA): TGTGCCAGCAGCGCAAGCGGGAGTGTGCTGAATGAGCAGTTCTTC. This translates into CASSASGSVLNEQFF.

V and J are TRBV4-1 and TRBJ1-1; D not resolved. V was trimmed by 0 bases and J by 3 bases, leaving 8 bases between them. The germline CDR1 and CDR2 sequences are MGHRA and YSYEKL. The CDR3 is 14 amino acids. The CDR3: CASSQDPYDTEAFF. CDR3 DNA sequence: TGCGCCAGCAGCCAAGACCCGTATGACACTGAAGCTTTCTTT.

The rearrangement links TRBV4-1 to TRBJ2-1; TRBD1 aligns across 8 bases. The germline V gene has CDR1 MGHRA and CDR2 YSYEKL. The CDR3 is 12 amino acids. V lost 5 bases and J lost 13; bases outside the gene matches: 7. CDR3 in amino acids: CASSEDREKQFF. The CDR3 bases are TGCGCCAGCAGCGAGGACAGGGAGAAACAGTTCTTC.

The gene calls are TRBV19 and TRBJ1-2; TRBD1 matches at 7 bases. Per the germline V gene, CDR1 is LNHDA and CDR2 is SQIVND (reference sequence). The CDR3 has 16 residues. J gave up 0 bases and V 3 bases, and 7 bases lay outside the gene matches. CDR3 loop: CASSIRDRLSNYGYTF. The CDR3 DNA reads as TGTGCCAGTAGTATCCGGGACAGACTTTCTAACTATGGCTACACCTTC.

The V call is TRBV2, the J call TRBJ1-5; D gene ambiguous. CDR1 is SNHLY, CDR2 FYNNEI, per germline. Between the trimmed V and J ends, which lost 3 bases and 0 bases, there was a span of 9 bases. The CDR3 extends over 15 amino acids. The CDR3 nucleotides are TGTGCCAGCAGTGACAGTCCTGATAGCAATCAGCCCCAGCATTTT. The encoded protein is CASSDSPDSNQPQHF. Combining the CDR3 with reference TRBV2 and TRBJ1-5 gives the whole variable domain EPEVTQTPSHQVTQMGQEVILRCVPISNHLYFYWYRQILGQKVEFLVSFYNNEISEKSEIFDDQFSVERPDGSNFTLKIRSTKLEDSAMYFCASSDSPDSNQPQHFGDGTRLSIL.

V and J are TRBV9 and TRBJ2-1; TRBD1 aligns across 11 bases. V lost 4 bases and J lost 0; bases outside the gene matches: 9. Germline CDR1 is SGDLS and CDR2 is YYNGEE. The CDR3 has 18 residues. The CDR3 here is CASSPRTGGPYSYNEQFF. The DNA for the CDR3 is TGTGCCAGCAGCCCTCGGACAGGGGGCCCTTACTCCTACAATGAGCAGTTCTTC.

This clone was picked up a small number of times. The chain has TRBV7-8 and TRBJ1-4; D unclear. V dropped 4 bases and J dropped 0 bases, with 12 bases sitting between them. Germline lookup yields CDR1 SGHVS and CDR2 FQNEAQ. The CDR3 loop spans 16 amino acids. The CDR3 region has the DNA TGTGCCAGCAGCTCACCGGGGTCTGCAACTAATGAAAAACTGTTTTTT. Translated, it gives CASSSPGSATNEKLFF.

This clone was observed once. The V call is TRBV10-2, the J call TRBJ1-2; TRBD1 aligns across 10 bases. V trimming: 2 bases; J trimming: 7 bases; junction bases outside the gene matches: 4. Looked up from germline, CDR1 is WSHSY and CDR2 is SAAADI. The CDR3 runs 14 residues. The chain's CDR3 is CASSELGQGSGYTF. For the CDR3, the DNA is TGCGCCAGCAGTGAGCTGGGACAGGGGAGTGGCTACACCTTC.

This chain joins TRBV28 and TRBJ2-7, with TRBD1 identical over 11 bases. The junction had 6 bases not matched to a gene; V was cut back by 6 bases and J by 5 bases. The CDR3 loop spans 14 amino acids. Germline V CDR1 and CDR2: MDHEN, SYDVKM. As DNA, the CDR3 is TGTGCCAGCAGGTCGGACAGGGGGCTCAACGAGCAGTACTTC. This translates into CASRSDRGLNEQYF. Full variable domain (remainder filled in from reference TRBV28 and TRBJ2-7): DVKVTQSSRYLVKRTGEKVFLECVQDMDHENMFWYRQDPGLGLRLIYFSYDVKMKEKGDIPEGYSVSREKKERFSLILESASTNQTSMYLCASRSDRGLNEQYFGPGTRLTVT.

V usage is TRBV4-2 and J usage is TRBJ2-3; 7 bases are shared with TRBD1. Germline loops: CDR1 LGHNA, CDR2 YNFKEQ. This CDR3 is built from 15 residues. V shed 5 bases, J shed 5 bases, and the junction held 10 bases outside the gene matches. CDR3 coding DNA: TGTGCCAGCAGCGTGCCGACAGGGAGTGGAGATACGCAGTATTTT. Translated, it gives CASSVPTGSGDTQYF.

This clone has just a few counts. This chain joins TRBV27 and TRBJ2-3; D gene unclear. The germline V gene has CDR1 MNHEY and CDR2 SMNVEV (reference sequence). V was cut by 2 bases and J by 6 bases, with 9 bases left in between. CDR3 length equals 13 residues. CDR3 loop: CASSLTVMDTQYF. CDR3 DNA: TGTGCCAGCAGTTTAACAGTTATGGATACGCAGTATTTT.